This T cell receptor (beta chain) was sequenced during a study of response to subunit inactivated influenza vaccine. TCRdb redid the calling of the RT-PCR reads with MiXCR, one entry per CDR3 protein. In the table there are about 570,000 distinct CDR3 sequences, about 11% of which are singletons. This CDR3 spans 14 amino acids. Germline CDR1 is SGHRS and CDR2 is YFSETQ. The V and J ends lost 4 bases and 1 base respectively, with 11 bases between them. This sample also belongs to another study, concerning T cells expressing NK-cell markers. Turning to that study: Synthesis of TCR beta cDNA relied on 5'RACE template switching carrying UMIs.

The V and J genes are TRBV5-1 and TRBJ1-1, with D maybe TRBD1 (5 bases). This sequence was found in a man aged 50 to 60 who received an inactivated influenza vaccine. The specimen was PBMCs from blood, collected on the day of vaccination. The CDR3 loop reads CASSSRGQNTEAFF. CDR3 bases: TGCGCCAGCAGCAGCCGGGGCCAGAACACTGAAGCTTTCTTT. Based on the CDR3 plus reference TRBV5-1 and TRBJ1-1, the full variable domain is KAGVTQTPRYLIKTRGQQVTLSCSPISGHRSVSWYQQTPGQGLQFLFEYFSETQRNKGNFPGRFSGRQFSNSRSEMNVSTLELGDSALYLCASSSRGQNTEAFFGQGTRLTVV.